This T cell receptor (beta chain) was retrieved from a study of T cell changes during pregnancy in multiple sclerosis. Trimming removed 4 bases from V and 5 bases from J; junction bases left unmatched: 8. Germline CDR1 MNHEY, CDR2 SMNVEV (reference sequence). The CDR3 consists of 15 residues. In this sample, this clone turned up once. Only in-frame clones appear in the TCRdb table, and some are missing; sequencing was by immunoSEQ multiplex PCR. The sample has 55,000 to 85,000 clones, nearly 95% seen once. The material was CD4+ T cells from peripheral blood mononuclear cells, obtained after pregnancy. The receptor comes from a female donor with multiple sclerosis, enrolled in a pregnancy study. V and J are TRBV27 and TRBJ2-1; 7 nucleotides align to TRBD1. In DNA form, the CDR3 reads TGTGCCAGCAGTTCCCTAGGGGACAGAAACAATGAGCAGTTCTTC. This gives the protein CASSSLGDRNNEQFF.